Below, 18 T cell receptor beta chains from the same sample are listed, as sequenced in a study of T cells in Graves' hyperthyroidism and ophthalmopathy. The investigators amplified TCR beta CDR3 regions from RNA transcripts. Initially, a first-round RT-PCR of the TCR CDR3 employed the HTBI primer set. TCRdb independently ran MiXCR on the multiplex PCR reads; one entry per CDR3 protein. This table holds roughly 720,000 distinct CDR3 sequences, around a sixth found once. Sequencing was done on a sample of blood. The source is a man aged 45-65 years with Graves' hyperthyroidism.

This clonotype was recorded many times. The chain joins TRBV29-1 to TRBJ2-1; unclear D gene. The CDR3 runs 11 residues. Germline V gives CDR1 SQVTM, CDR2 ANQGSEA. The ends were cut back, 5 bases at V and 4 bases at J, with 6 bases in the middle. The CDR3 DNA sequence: TGCAGCGTTTCTGAGTACAATGAGCAGTTCTTC. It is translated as CSVSEYNEQFF.

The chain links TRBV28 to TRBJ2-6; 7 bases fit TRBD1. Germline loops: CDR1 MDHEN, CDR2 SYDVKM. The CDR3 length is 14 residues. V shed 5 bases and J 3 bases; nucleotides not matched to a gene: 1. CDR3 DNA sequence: TGTGCCAGCAGTCAGGGGGATGGGGCCAACGTCCTGACTTTC. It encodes CASSQGDGANVLTF.

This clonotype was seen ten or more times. CDR3 in DNA: TGTGCCAGCAGCAAGGACAGGGCCAGTAACTATGGCTACACCTTC. Translating gives CASSKDRASNYGYTF. This chain joins TRBV7-2 and TRBJ1-2; 8 nucleotides line up with TRBD1. CDR1 and CDR2 (germline): SGHTA, FQGNSA. CDR3 length equals 15 residues. V shed 5 bases, J shed 1 base, and the junction held 6 bases outside the gene matches.

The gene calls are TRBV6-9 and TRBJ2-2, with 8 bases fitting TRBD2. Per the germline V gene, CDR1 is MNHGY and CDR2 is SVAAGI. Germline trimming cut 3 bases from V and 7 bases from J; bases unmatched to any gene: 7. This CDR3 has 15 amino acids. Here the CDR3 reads CASSYETSESGELFF. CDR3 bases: TGTGCCAGCAGTTACGAGACTAGCGAAAGCGGGGAGCTGTTTTTT.

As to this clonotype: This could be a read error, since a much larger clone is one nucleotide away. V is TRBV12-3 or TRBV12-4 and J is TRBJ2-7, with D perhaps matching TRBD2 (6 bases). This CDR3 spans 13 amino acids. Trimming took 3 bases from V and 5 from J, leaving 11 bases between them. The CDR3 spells CASSFVGLHEQYF. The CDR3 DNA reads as TGTGCCAGCAGTTTCGTGGGACTCCACGAGCAGTACTTC.

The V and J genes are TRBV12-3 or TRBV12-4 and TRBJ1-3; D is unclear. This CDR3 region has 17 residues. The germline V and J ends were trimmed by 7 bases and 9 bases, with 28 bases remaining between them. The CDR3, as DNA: TGTGCCAGCACCTCTCCTATCGGGCCAGCCAAATATGGCACCATATATTTT. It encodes CASTSPIGPAKYGTIYF.

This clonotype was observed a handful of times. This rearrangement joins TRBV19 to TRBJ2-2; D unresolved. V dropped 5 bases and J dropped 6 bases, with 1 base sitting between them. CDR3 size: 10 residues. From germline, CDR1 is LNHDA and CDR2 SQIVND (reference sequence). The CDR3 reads CASSSGELFF. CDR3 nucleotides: TGTGCCAGTAGTTCCGGGGAGCTGTTTTTT.

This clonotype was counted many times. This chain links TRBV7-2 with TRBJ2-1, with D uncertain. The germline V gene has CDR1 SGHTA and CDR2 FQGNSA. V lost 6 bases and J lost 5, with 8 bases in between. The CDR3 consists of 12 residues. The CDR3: CASSLVHNEQFF. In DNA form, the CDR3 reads TGTGCCAGCAGTCTGGTCCACAATGAGCAGTTCTTC.

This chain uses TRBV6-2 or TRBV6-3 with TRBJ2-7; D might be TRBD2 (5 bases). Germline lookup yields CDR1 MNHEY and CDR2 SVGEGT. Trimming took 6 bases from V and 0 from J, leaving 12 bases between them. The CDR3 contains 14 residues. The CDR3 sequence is CASSLLGDSYEQYF. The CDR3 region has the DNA TGTGCCAGCAGCCTCCTCGGGGACTCCTACGAGCAGTACTTC.

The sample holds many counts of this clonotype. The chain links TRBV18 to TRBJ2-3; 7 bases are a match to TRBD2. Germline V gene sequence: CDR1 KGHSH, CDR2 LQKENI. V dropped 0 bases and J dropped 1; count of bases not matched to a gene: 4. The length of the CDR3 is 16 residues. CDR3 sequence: CASSPPGGIGTDTQYF. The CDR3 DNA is TGTGCCAGCTCACCACCGGGAGGGATTGGCACAGATACGCAGTATTTT.

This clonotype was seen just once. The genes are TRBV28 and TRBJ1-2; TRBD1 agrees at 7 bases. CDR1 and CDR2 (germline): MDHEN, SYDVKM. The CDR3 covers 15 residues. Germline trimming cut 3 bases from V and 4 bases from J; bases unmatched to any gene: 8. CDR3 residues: CASSFGGGEGYGYTF. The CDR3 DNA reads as TGTGCCAGCAGTTTTGGAGGGGGCGAGGGCTATGGCTACACCTTC.

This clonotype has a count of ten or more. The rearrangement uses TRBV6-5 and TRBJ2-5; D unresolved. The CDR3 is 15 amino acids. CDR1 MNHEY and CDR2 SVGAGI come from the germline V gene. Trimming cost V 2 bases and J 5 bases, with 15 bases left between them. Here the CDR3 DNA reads TGTGCCAGCAGTTACACCTGGACCGGCCGTGAGACCCAGTACTTC. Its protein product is CASSYTWTGRETQYF.

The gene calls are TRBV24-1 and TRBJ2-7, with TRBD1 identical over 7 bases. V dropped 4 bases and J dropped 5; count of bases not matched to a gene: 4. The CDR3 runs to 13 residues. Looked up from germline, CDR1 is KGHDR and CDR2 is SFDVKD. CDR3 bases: TGTGCCACCAGTGACCGGGACAGCCACGAGCAGTACTTC. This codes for CATSDRDSHEQYF.

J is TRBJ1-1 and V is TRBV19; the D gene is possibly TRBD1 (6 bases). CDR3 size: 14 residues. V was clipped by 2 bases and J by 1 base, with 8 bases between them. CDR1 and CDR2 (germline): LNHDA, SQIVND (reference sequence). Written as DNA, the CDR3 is TGTGCCAGTAGTATAACAGGGACGAACACTGAAGCTTTCTTT. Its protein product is CASSITGTNTEAFF.

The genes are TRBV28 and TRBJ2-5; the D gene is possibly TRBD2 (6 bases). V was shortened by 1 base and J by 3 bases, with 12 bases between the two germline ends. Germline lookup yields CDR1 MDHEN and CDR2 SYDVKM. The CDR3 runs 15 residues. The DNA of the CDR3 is TGTGCCAGCAGTTTATCACTACCGGGAGAAGAGACCCAGTACTTC. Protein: CASSLSLPGEETQYF. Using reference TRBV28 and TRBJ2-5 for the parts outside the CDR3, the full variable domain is DVKVTQSSRYLVKRTGEKVFLECVQDMDHENMFWYRQDPGLGLRLIYFSYDVKMKEKGDIPEGYSVSREKKERFSLILESASTNQTSMYLCASSLSLPGEETQYFGPGTRLLVL.

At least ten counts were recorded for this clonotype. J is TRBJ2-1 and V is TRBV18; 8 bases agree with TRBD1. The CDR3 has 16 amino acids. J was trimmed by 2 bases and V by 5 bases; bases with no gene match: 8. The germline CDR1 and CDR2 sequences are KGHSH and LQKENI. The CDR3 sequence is CASSGPGRGPYNEQFF. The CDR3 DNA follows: TGTGCCAGCTCAGGTCCAGGCAGGGGGCCCTACAATGAGCAGTTCTTC.

CDR3 nucleotide sequence: TGTGCCAGCAGTACCTACAGGGGGCAAACTCTCTACGAGCAGTACTTC. This gives the protein CASSTYRGQTLYEQYF. The chain joins TRBV27 to TRBJ2-7; 9 bases match TRBD1. The ends lost 5 bases at V and 3 bases at J; junction bases unmatched: 11. Germline CDR1 MNHEY, CDR2 SMNVEV (reference sequence). The CDR3 covers 16 residues.

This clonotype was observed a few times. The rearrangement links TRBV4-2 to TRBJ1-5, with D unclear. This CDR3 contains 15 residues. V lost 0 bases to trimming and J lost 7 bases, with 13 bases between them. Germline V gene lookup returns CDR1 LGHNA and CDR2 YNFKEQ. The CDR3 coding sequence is TGTGCCAGCAGCCAAGAATTTATCACGGGGCAGCCCCAGCATTTT. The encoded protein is CASSQEFITGQPQHF.